This TCR beta chain stems from a study of blood T cell repertoires in COVID-19. Per the germline V gene, CDR1 is SGHVS and CDR2 is FQNEAQ. Trimming removed 4 bases from V and 2 bases from J; junction bases left unmatched: 14. The CDR3 length is 20 residues. Assay used: immunoSEQ multiplex PCR; TCRdb lists only in-frame clones, some missing. The sample carries about 330,000 clones, about nine tenths recorded once. The V call is TRBV7-8, the J call TRBJ2-2; 12 bases line up with TRBD2. The sequence derives from a woman aged 18-29 years who had recovered from COVID-19. Source material: PBMCs or T cells enriched from blood (not recorded which). The CDR3 DNA follows: TGTGCCAGCAGCTCCTATACCCACGGACTAGCGGGGTATAACACCGGGGAGCTGTTTTTT. This translates into CASSSYTHGLAGYNTGELFF.